This T cell receptor beta chain was profiled in a study of T cells in Graves' hyperthyroidism and ophthalmopathy. Researchers amplified the TCR beta CDR3 regions from RNA transcripts. A set of HTBI primers served as the primers for a first-round RT-PCR of the TCR CDR3. TCRdb passed the multiplex PCR reads through MiXCR, listing each CDR3 protein once. This table has 500,000 to 650,000 distinct CDR3 sequences, 14% appearing once. Trimming removed 5 bases at V and 2 bases at J, with 13 bases between. The CDR3 covers 14 residues. Whole-study findings and limits: The model foresaw ophthalmopathy a median 6.5 months prior to onset. Blood held most thyroid clonotypes expanded above 0.001 frequency.

This clonotype was detected many times. Its specificity is unknown. What was sequenced was blood. This sequence originates from a woman between 45 and 60 years old with Graves' ophthalmopathy. The rearrangement joins TRBV12-3 or TRBV12-4 to TRBJ2-7, with D perhaps matching TRBD1 (6 bases). The CDR3 DNA reads TGTGCCAGCAGTCTTAGGGGGTTCACCTACGAGCAGTACTTC. Translation gives CASSLRGFTYEQYF.